A selection of T cell receptor beta chains follows, all from one sample in a study of blood T cells in healthy people across ages. TCRdb re-derived calls from the 5' RACE reads in MiXCR, one entry per CDR3 protein. The data hold about 780,000 distinct CDR3 sequences, with approximately 24% observed a single time. Separately, the same data were catalogued under a study of T cells of mothers and their children.

The source material was blood. Every receptor here comes from a boy aged 5-17 years in good health. Both conserved end residues are part of each CDR3. A D gene is named only where the DNA matches it firmly. Rows give clone size only sometimes, using once, few, many, or a class for an expanded clone.

clone size	V gene	D gene	J gene	CDR3 DNA	CDR3 protein
few	TRBV6-5	-	TRBJ1-2	TGTGCCAGCACTGGACTTGGGGGAGGCTACACCTTC	CASTGLGGGYTF
many	TRBV5-1	-	TRBJ2-7	TGCGCCAGCAGCTTCCGGGACCCCGGGGACGAGCAGTACTTC	CASSFRDPGDEQYF
few	TRBV6-5	-	TRBJ1-2	TGTGCCAGCGGCTCTGGCGGACTTAACTATGGCTACACCTTC	CASGSGGLNYGYTF
-	TRBV10-3	TRBD1	TRBJ2-7	TGTGCCATCGGCCCCGGGACAGATGGGCCATCCGAGCAGTACTTC	CAIGPGTDGPSEQYF
-	TRBV5-1	TRBD1	TRBJ2-1	TGCGCCGGCAGCGGCGGACAGGGGTTAAATGAGCAGTTCTTC	CAGSGGQGLNEQFF
many	TRBV6-5	-	TRBJ2-5	TGTGCCAGCAGTCGGGTCCCGGAGACCCAGTACTTC	CASSRVPETQYF
-	TRBV29-1	-	TRBJ1-2	TGCAGCGTTGATTGGGAGGGAGGGTATGGCTACACCTTC	CSVDWEGGYGYTF
-	TRBV27	-	TRBJ2-7	TGTGCCAGCAGTTTTGCCTGGGGATACGAGCAGTACTTC	CASSFAWGYEQYF
few	TRBV12-3/TRBV12-4	-	TRBJ1-4	TGTGCCAGCAGGTACTTCGGGGGGAAACTGTTTTTT	CASRYFGGKLFF
-	TRBV4-1	-	TRBJ1-3	TGCGCCAGCAGATCCCTTGGGGTAACTGGAAACACCATATATTTT	CASRSLGVTGNTIYF
few	TRBV12-3/TRBV12-4	TRBD2	TRBJ2-5	TGTGCCAGCAGTTTAGCGGGGGGGAGATTGACCCAGTACTTC	CASSLAGGRLTQYF
-	TRBV6-5	-	TRBJ2-2	TGTGCCAGCAGTTACGAGGGGCGGCCCGACACCGGGGAGCTGTTTTTT	CASSYEGRPDTGELFF
few	TRBV5-1	-	TRBJ2-3	TGCGCCAGCAGCTTGGCCGCTCCCACAGATACGCAGTATTTT	CASSLAAPTDTQYF
few	TRBV6-5	TRBD1	TRBJ2-1	TGTGCCAGCAGTCGATCGGGACAGGGGGCGAAGGAGCAGTTCTTC	CASSRSGQGAKEQFF
few	TRBV28	-	TRBJ1-2	TGCGCCAGCAGTTTCTTAGCCACAGCGTACTATGGCTACACCTTC	CASSFLATAYYGYTF
-	TRBV7-9	-	TRBJ2-5	TGTGCCAGCAGTTACATTTTGGGAACCCAGTACTTC	CASSYILGTQYF
-	TRBV5-1	-	TRBJ2-7	TGCGCCAGCAGCTCTTCCGGGACAATAACCTACGAGCAGTACTTC	CASSSSGTITYEQYF
-	TRBV7-8	-	TRBJ2-3	TGTGCCAGCAGCTTAATGGGGTTCACAGATACGCAGTATTTT	CASSLMGFTDTQYF
-	TRBV6-5	TRBD2	TRBJ2-1	TGTGCCAACAGTCGAGCGGGGGGGCTTTACAATGAGCAGTTCTTC	CANSRAGGLYNEQFF
-	TRBV2	-	TRBJ2-5	TGTGCCAGCTCAGGCGGGTCAGGTGGGACCTGGGAGACCCAGTACTTC	CASSGGSGGTWETQYF
-	TRBV19	TRBD1	TRBJ1-2	TGTGCCTCTAGCCCCCGGGACAGGGCTGGCTACACCTTC	CASSPRDRAGYTF
few	TRBV7-6	TRBD1	TRBJ1-2	TGTGCCAGCAGCTCGAGACAGGGGGCCGACTATGGCTACACCTTC	CASSSRQGADYGYTF
few	TRBV29-1	TRBD1	TRBJ2-7	TGCAGCGGGCGCTCGGGACAGGGGGCCTACGAGCAGTACTTC	CSGRSGQGAYEQYF
-	TRBV5-1	-	TRBJ1-2	TGCGCCAGCAGCCCCGAGCCCGCGGGTGGCTACACCTTC	CASSPEPAGGYTF
-	TRBV12-3/TRBV12-4	TRBD1	TRBJ1-2	TGTGCCAGCAGAGCCGGGACAGGGGGCTATGGCTACACTTTC	CASRAGTGGYGYTF
-	TRBV6-5	-	TRBJ2-6	TGTGCCAGCAGATCAGTAACAGGGAACTCCTCTTTAGTCTCTGGGGCCAACGTCCTGACTTTC	CASRSVTGNSSLVSGANVLTF
few	TRBV28	TRBD2	TRBJ2-5	TGTGCCAGCAGGCCCGGGGGGGACCAAGAGACCCAGTACTTC	CASRPGGDQETQYF
few	TRBV7-6	-	TRBJ2-5	TGTGCCAGCAGCGAGGGGGGAGGAAGAGAGACCCAGTACTTC	CASSEGGGRETQYF
-	TRBV20-1	-	TRBJ1-1	TGCAGTGCTAGAGATCAGCGGGGGTGGGCTGAAGCTTTCTTT	CSARDQRGWAEAFF
few	TRBV7-9	-	TRBJ2-2	TGTGCCCCTTATGTCGGGGATTCGAACACCGGGGAGCTGTTTTTT	CAPYVGDSNTGELFF
-	TRBV13	TRBD1	TRBJ2-1	TGTGCCAGCAGCGTAAACAGGGGGCCTTACAATGAGCAGTTCTTC	CASSVNRGPYNEQFF
large	TRBV4-1	TRBD1	TRBJ2-2	TGCGCCAGCAGCCAAGAAGGGACAGGGTATTCCGGGGAGCTGTTTTTT	CASSQEGTGYSGELFF
-	TRBV11-1	-	TRBJ2-2	TGTGCCAGCAGCTTGCGTGTCGGTGGTACCGGGGAGCTGTTTTTT	CASSLRVGGTGELFF
few	TRBV12-3/TRBV12-4	-	TRBJ1-6	TGTGCCAGCAGTTTAAGGTGGCACCCTTATAATTCACCCCTCCACTTT	CASSLRWHPYNSPLHF
few	TRBV9	-	TRBJ1-2	TGTGCCAGCAGCCCGGACGGACAGCTCTATGGCTACACCTTC	CASSPDGQLYGYTF
many	TRBV7-9	TRBD2	TRBJ2-1	TGTGCCAGCAGTTCGGGACTAGCGGGGGTTGAGCAGTTCTTC	CASSSGLAGVEQFF
-	TRBV3-1	-	TRBJ2-3	TGTGCCAGCAGCCAAGACCACACAGATACGCAGTATTTT	CASSQDHTDTQYF
few	TRBV19	TRBD1	TRBJ2-7	TGTGCCAGTAGTATGGGGACAGGGTACGACGAGCAGTACTTC	CASSMGTGYDEQYF
few	TRBV10-3	-	TRBJ2-5	TGTGCCATCAGTGATTGGGGGCAAGAGACCCAGTACTTC	CAISDWGQETQYF
few	TRBV28	TRBD1	TRBJ1-2	TGTGCCAGTCTACCGGGGACAGCCACCGGGGGCTACACCTTC	CASLPGTATGGYTF
-	TRBV7-3	TRBD2	TRBJ2-7	TGTGCCAGCAGCCAACTAGCGGGGGCATCCTACGAGCAGTACTTC	CASSQLAGASYEQYF
-	TRBV6-1	-	TRBJ2-3	TGTGCCAGCAGCCAAACCCAGGCCAACACAGATACGCAGTATTTT	CASSQTQANTDTQYF
-	TRBV5-1	TRBD2	TRBJ2-1	TGCGCCAGCAGCTGGGGACTAGCGGGGGAGAAATACAATGAGCAGTTCTTC	CASSWGLAGEKYNEQFF
few	TRBV6-1	TRBD1	TRBJ1-5	TGTGCCAGCAGCCCGTTCGGGACAGGGGTGAGCAATCAGCCCCAGCATTTT	CASSPFGTGVSNQPQHF
once	TRBV27	-	TRBJ2-1	TGTGCCAGCAGTTTCTTTCTGGGGAATGAGCAGTTCTTC	CASSFFLGNEQFF
few	TRBV18	TRBD1	TRBJ2-5	TGTGCCAGCTCACCCCGGACAGGGCTTGCAGAGACCCAGTACTTC	CASSPRTGLAETQYF
-	TRBV5-1	-	TRBJ1-1	TGCGCCAGCAGCTCGTCGGACATGAGGGGCACTGAAGCTTTCTTT	CASSSSDMRGTEAFF
few	TRBV24-1	-	TRBJ1-1	TGTGCCACCAGTGATGCCAGGACGGAAACTGAAGCTTTCTTT	CATSDARTETEAFF
-	TRBV15	-	TRBJ1-4	TGTGCCACCAGCAGAGATTTAGGTGCAACTAATGAAAAACTGTTTTTT	CATSRDLGATNEKLFF
few	TRBV24-1	TRBD2	TRBJ2-3	TGTGCCACCAGTGATGCGGGGGATCCCACAGATACGCAGTATTTT	CATSDAGDPTDTQYF
-	TRBV4-1	TRBD1	TRBJ1-4	TGCGCCAGCAGCCTTCCACCGGGACAGGGTGGGGAAAAACTGTTTTTT	CASSLPPGQGGEKLFF
-	TRBV29-1	-	TRBJ2-1	TGCAGCGTCGACGACGGCTACAATGAGCAGTTCTTC	CSVDDGYNEQFF
-	TRBV18	TRBD1	TRBJ1-2	TGTGCCAGCTCACCTACCGGGACAGGGGATGGCTACACCTTC	CASSPTGTGDGYTF
few	TRBV27	TRBD2	TRBJ2-1	TGTGCCAGCAGTTTGAGACTAGCGGGGAGTTCTCCCTACAATGAGCAGTTCTTC	CASSLRLAGSSPYNEQFF